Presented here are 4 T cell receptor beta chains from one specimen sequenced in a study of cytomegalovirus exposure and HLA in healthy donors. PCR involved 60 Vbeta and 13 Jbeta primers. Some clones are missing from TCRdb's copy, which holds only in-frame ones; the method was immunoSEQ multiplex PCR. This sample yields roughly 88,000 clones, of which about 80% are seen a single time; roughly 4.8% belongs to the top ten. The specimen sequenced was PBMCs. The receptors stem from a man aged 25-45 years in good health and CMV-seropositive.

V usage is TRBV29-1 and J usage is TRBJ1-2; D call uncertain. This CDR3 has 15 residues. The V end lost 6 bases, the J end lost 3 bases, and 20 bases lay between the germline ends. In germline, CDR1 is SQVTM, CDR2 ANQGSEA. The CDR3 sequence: CSVPATSPSHYGYTF. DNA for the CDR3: TGCAGCGTACCCGCGACATCCCCTTCCCACTATGGCTACACCTTC.

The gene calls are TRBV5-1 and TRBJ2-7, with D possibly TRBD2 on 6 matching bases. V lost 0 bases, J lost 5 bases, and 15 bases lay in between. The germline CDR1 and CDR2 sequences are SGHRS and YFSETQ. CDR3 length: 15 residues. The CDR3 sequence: CASSLEGRTTHEQYV. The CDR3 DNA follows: TGCGCCAGCAGCTTGGAGGGGCGGACTACCCACGAGCAGTACGTC.

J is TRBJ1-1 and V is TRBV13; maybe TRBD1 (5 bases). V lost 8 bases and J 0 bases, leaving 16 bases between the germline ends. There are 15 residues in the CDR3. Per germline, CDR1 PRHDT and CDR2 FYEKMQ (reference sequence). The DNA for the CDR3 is TGTGCCAGCTGCGCGGCGGACACTATGAACACTGAAGCTTTCTTT. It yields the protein CASCAADTMNTEAFF.

CDR3 sequence reads: CASSSGTSGKLFF. The CDR3 DNA is TGTGCCAGCAGCTCCGGGACTAGCGGGAAGTTGTTCTTC. The genes are TRBV7-2 and TRBJ2-1; 13 bases are a match to TRBD2. CDR3 length: 13 residues. J was trimmed by 15 bases and V by 4 bases; bases with no gene match: 6. The germline V gene encodes CDR1 SGHTA and CDR2 FQGNSA.